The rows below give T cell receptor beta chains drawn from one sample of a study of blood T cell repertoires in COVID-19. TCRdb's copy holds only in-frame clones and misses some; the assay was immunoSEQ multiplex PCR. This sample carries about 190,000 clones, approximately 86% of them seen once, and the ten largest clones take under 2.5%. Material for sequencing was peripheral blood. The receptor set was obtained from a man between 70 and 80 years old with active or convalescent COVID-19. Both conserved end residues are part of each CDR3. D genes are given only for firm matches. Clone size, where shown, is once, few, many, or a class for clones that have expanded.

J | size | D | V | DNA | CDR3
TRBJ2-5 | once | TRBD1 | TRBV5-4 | TGTGCCAGCAGCTTTGGACAGGCAGCCGAGACCCAGTACTTC | CASSFGQAAETQYF
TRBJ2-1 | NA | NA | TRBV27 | TGTGCCAGCACCACTGTGGGAGGTACAAGGGGTGAGCAGTTCTTC | CASTTVGGTRGEQFF
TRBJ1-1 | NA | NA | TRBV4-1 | TGCGCCAGCAGCCACCTCAGGGGCGCTGAAGCTTTCTTT | CASSHLRGAEAFF
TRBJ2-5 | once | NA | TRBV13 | TGTGCCAGCAGCGGTGGGCCCCAAGAGACCCAGTACTTC | CASSGGPQETQYF
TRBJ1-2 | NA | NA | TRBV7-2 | TGTGCCAGCAGCTTAGTTGCCCCGGGTCAGGGGCATGGCTACACCTTC | CASSLVAPGQGHGYTF
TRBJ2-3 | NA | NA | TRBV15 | TGTGCCACCAGCAGAGATTGGTTCGGGGATACGCAGTATTTT | CATSRDWFGDTQYF
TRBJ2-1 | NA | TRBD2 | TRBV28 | TGTGCCAGCAGCCCTAGCGGGGGGGCCTACAATGAGCAGTTCTTC | CASSPSGGAYNEQFF
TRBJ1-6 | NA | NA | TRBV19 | TGTGCCAGTAGTATGGTCCAGGGCGCCTATAATTCACCCCTCCACTTT | CASSMVQGAYNSPLHF
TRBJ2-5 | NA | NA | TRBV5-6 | TGTGCCAGCAGCGCGGCCAACCTTCAAGAGACCCAGTACTTC | CASSAANLQETQYF
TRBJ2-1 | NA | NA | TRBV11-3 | TGTGCCAGCAGCCAGGCGAGGGAATACAATGAGCAGTTCTTC | CASSQAREYNEQFF
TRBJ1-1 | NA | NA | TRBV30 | TGTGCCTGGAGCTCTAAAACAGGGTTCGCTTTCTTT | CAWSSKTGFAFF
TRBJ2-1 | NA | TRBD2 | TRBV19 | TGTGCCAGTAGTATGGACGGGACTAGTCTAAATGAGCAGTTCTTC | CASSMDGTSLNEQFF
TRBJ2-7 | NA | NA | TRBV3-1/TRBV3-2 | TGTGCCAGCAGCCAAGATATGAGGGAGCAGTACTTC | CASSQDMREQYF
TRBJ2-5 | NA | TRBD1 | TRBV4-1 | TGCGCCAGCAGCCACGATCTGGACAGGGACGGGACCCAGTACTTC | CASSHDLDRDGTQYF
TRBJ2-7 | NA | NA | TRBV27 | TGTGCCAGCAGTTTAAGGGGGGGGGAGCAGTACTTC | CASSLRGGEQYF
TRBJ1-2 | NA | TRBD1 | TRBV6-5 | TGTGCCAGCAGTTACAGTCAGGGGGACTATGGCTACACCTTC | CASSYSQGDYGYTF
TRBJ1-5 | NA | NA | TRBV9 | TGTGCCAGCAGCGTAGATCCTAATAGCAATCAGCCCCAGCATTTT | CASSVDPNSNQPQHF
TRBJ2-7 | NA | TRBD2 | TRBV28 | TGTGCCAGCAGTCAACCCGGACTAGCGGGGGGCAGGTGGTCCTACGAGCAGTACTTC | CASSQPGLAGGRWSYEQYF
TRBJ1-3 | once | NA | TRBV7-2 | TGTGCCAGCAGCACCCAAGGGGGAGGAAACACCATATATTTT | CASSTQGGGNTIYF
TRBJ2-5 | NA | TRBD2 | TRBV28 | TGTGCCAGCAGTTTCGCGGGGGGGCCAGAGACCCAGTACTTC | CASSFAGGPETQYF
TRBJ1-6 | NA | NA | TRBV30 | TGTGCCTGGAGTGGTGTATGGTTAACCGCCGGGAGGGATTCACCCCTCCACTTT | CAWSGVWLTAGRDSPLHF
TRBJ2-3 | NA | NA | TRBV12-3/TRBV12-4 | TGTGCCAGCAGTTCGGCAGATACGCAGTATTTT | CASSSADTQYF
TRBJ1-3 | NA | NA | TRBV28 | TGTGCCAGCAAAAGCGGGTACCGAAACACCATATATTTT | CASKSGYRNTIYF
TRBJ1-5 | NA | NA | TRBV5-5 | TGTGCCAGCAGCTTGCGGGGGAGAGGGAGCAATCAGCCCCAGCATTTT | CASSLRGRGSNQPQHF
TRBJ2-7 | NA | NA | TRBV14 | TGTGCCAGCAGCCAAGTATTCCCCCGGGGAGCTCAGTACTTC | CASSQVFPRGAQYF
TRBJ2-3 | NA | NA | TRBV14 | TGTGCCAGCAGCCAAGCGAGGGCAGATACGCAGTATTTT | CASSQARADTQYF
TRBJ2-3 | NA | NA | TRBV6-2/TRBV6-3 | TGTGCCAGCAGTTACTCCCGGGATATCAGGTATACGCAGTATTTT | CASSYSRDIRYTQYF
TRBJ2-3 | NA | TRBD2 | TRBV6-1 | TGTGCCAGCAGTGGGGTGACTAGCGGGAAATCAGATACGCAGTATTTT | CASSGVTSGKSDTQYF
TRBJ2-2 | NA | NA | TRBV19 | TGTGCCAGTAGTCTACGAGCCCACACCGGGGAGCTGTTTTTT | CASSLRAHTGELFF
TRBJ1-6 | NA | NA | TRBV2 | TGTGCCAGCGTAACGAAGGGGACCTATAATTCACCCCTCCACTTT | CASVTKGTYNSPLHF
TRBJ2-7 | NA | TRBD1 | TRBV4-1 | TGCGCCAGCAGCCACCAACAGGGGGCCTCCTACGAGCAGTACTTC | CASSHQQGASYEQYF
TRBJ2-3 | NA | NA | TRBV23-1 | TGCGCCAGCACTCCATCCAGGTCGGCAGATACGCAGTATTTT | CASTPSRSADTQYF
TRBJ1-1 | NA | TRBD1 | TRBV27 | TGTGCCAGCAGTTTATTTGGGACAGGGGGGAACACTGAAGCTTTCTTT | CASSLFGTGGNTEAFF
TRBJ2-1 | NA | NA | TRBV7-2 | TGTGCCAGCAGACTCAGGGGCCTAGCCCGGGGTGACAATGAGCAGTTCTTC | CASRLRGLARGDNEQFF
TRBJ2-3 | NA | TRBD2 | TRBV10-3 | TGTGCCACCTCCCCCCAGGTAGCGGGAGGGGCCCATACGCAGTATTTT | CATSPQVAGGAHTQYF
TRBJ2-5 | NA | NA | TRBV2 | TGTGCCAGCAATTGGGCAGGGCTCCAGGAGACCCAGTACTTC | CASNWAGLQETQYF
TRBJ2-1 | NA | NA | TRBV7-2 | TGTGCCAGCAGCCCCAAGGAGTATGAGCAGTTCTTC | CASSPKEYEQFF
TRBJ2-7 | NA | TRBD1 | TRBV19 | TGTGCCAGTAGTCTCCTCCCGGGACAGGCCTACGAGCAGTACTTC | CASSLLPGQAYEQYF
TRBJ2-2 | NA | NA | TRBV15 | TGTGCCACCAGCAGAGGTCGGGGGTGGAACACCGGGGAGCTGTTTTTT | CATSRGRGWNTGELFF
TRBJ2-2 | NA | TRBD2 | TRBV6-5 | TGTGCCAGCTCTGGGGGACTAGGCTCCACCGGGGAGCTGTTTTTT | CASSGGLGSTGELFF
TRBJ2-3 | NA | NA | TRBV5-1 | TGCGCCAGCCAGGCAGGGGTGGCGGCGGGGGCTAGCACAGATACGCAGTATTTT | CASQAGVAAGASTDTQYF
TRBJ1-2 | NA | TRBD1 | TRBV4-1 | TGCGCCAGCAGCCAAGAGGTGACAGGGGGTGGCGGCTATGGCTACACCTTC | CASSQEVTGGGGYGYTF
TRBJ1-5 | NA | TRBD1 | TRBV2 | TGTGCCAGCAGACCGGACAGGGTGGACAATCAGCCCCAGCATTTT | CASRPDRVDNQPQHF
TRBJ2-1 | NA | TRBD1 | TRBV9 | TGTGCCAGCAGCGTAGCTACCATGGGACAGACGACATACAATGAGCAGTTCTTC | CASSVATMGQTTYNEQFF
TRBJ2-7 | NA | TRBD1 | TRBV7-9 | TGTGCCAGCAGCTTGATAGGACAGGGGTCCCCCGAGCAGTACTTC | CASSLIGQGSPEQYF
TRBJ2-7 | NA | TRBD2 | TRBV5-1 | TGCGCCAGCAGCTTGGGCGGGAGGACCTACGAGCAGTACTTC | CASSLGGRTYEQYF
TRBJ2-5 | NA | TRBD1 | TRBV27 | TGTGCCAGCAGTATCCTACAGGGGGCAGGTGAGACCCAGTACTTC | CASSILQGAGETQYF
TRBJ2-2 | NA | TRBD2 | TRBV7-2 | TGTGCCAGCAGCCCCGACTTTTGGAACAAGCGGGAGTCTGGCGGGGAGCTGTTTTTT | CASSPDFWNKRESGGELFF
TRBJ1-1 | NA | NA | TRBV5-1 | TGCGCCAGCAGCTCGACACTTAACACTGAAGCTTTCTTT | CASSSTLNTEAFF
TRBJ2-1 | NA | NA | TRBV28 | TGTGCCAGCAGCCCTTTGTCGAGGGTGGGAAATGAGCAGTTCTTC | CASSPLSRVGNEQFF
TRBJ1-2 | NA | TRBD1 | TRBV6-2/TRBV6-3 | TGTGCCAGCAGTTACATAGACCGGGACAGCTATGGCTACACCTTC | CASSYIDRDSYGYTF
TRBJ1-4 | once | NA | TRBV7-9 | TGTGCCAGCAGCTTGGCCCTTAGCGGGAACGGAAATAATGAAAAACTGTTTTTT | CASSLALSGNGNNEKLFF
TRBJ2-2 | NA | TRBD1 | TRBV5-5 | TGTGCCAGCAGCCCCGCCGGGACAGGGGGCGGGGAGCTGTTTTTT | CASSPAGTGGGELFF